Following are 27 T cell receptor beta chains from one sample sequenced in a study of T cell responses to AZD1222 COVID-19 vaccine. TCRdb's copy holds only in-frame clones and misses some; the assay was immunoSEQ multiplex PCR. This table holds about 190,000 clones, approximately 94% found once. The material was peripheral blood, obtained 28 days after the second dose of the MenACWY control vaccine. Every receptor here comes from an adult who received the MenACWY meningococcal vaccine as a control.

J is TRBJ2-7 and V is TRBV27, with TRBD1 matching over 7 bases. This CDR3 has 14 residues. With 6 bases clipped from V and 0 bases from J, the junction kept 5 bases outside the gene matches. The germline gives CDR1 MNHEY, CDR2 SMNVEV (reference sequence). The CDR3 protein is CASSYRGSSYEQYF. In DNA form, the CDR3 reads TGTGCCAGCAGCTACAGGGGCAGCTCCTACGAGCAGTACTTC.

In nucleotides, the CDR3 is TGTGCCAGCCCCCAAGAGGCGGTAGCGAACACCGGGGAGCTGTTTTTT. It codes for CASPQEAVANTGELFF. The chain uses TRBV21-1 and TRBJ2-2; TRBD2 is the table's D call, not checked against the DNA. TRBV21-1 counts as a pseudogene. The CDR3 has 16 residues.

This clone was seen once. The genes are TRBV9 and TRBJ2-7; possibly TRBD2 for D (5 bases). The germline gives CDR1 SGDLS, CDR2 YYNGEE. The CDR3 extends over 12 amino acids. The germline V and J ends were trimmed by 4 bases and 6 bases, with 11 bases remaining between them. CDR3 sequence reads: CASSSNAGEQYF. In DNA form, the CDR3 reads TGTGCCAGCAGCTCAAATGCGGGCGAGCAGTACTTC.

V is TRBV19 and J is TRBJ1-4; perhaps TRBD1 as D (5 bases). Trimming took 2 bases from V and 5 from J, leaving 12 bases between them. Germline CDR1 reads LNHDA; CDR2 reads SQIVND (reference sequence). CDR3 size: 15 residues. The CDR3 loop is CASSINEGRNEKLFF. The CDR3 bases are TGTGCCAGTAGTATAAATGAGGGACGAAATGAAAAACTGTTTTTT.

The chain couples TRBV30 to TRBJ1-5; tentatively, D is TRBD1 (5 bases). This CDR3 has 13 residues. The germline gives CDR1 GTSNPN, CDR2 SVGIG (reference sequence). The V end lost 0 bases, the J end lost 5 bases, and 8 bases lay between the germline ends. CDR3 protein: CAWSVGGDQPQHF. In nucleotides, the CDR3 is TGTGCCTGGAGTGTTGGGGGAGATCAGCCCCAGCATTTT.

The J gene is TRBJ2-5, the V gene TRBV14; 8 bases are shared with TRBD2. The junction had 9 bases not matched to a gene; V was cut back by 1 base and J by 5 bases. The CDR3 covers 16 residues. CDR1 SGHDN and CDR2 FVKESK come from the germline V gene. For the CDR3, the DNA is TGTGCCAGCAGCCAAGTTGTCGGGAGGGCCACGGAGACCCAGTACTTC. Encoded protein: CASSQVVGRATETQYF. Full variable domain (outside the CDR3, taken from reference TRBV14 and TRBJ2-5): EAGVTQFPSHSVIEKGQTVTLRCDPISGHDNLYWYRRVMGKEIKFLLHFVKESKQDESGMPNNRFLAERTGGTYSTLKVQPAELEDSGVYFCASSQVVGRATETQYFGPGTRLLVL.

In its sample, this clone was seen a few times. CDR3 loop: CASSTSRYEQYF. The CDR3 nucleotides are TGTGCCAGCTCCACCAGCAGGTACGAGCAGTACTTC. The V call is TRBV18, the J call TRBJ2-7; D is undetermined. The CDR3 is 12 amino acids. Between the trimmed V and J ends, which lost 6 bases and 4 bases, there was a span of 10 bases. Per the germline V gene, CDR1 is KGHSH and CDR2 is LQKENI.

This chain connects TRBV19 to TRBJ1-5; perhaps TRBD1 as D (5 bases). V was cut by 6 bases and J by 2 bases, with 11 bases left in between. CDR1 is LNHDA and CDR2 is SQIVND in the germline V gene (reference sequence). The CDR3 covers 14 residues. For the CDR3, the DNA is TGTGCCAGTAGCATGAGGGGTGGCAATCAGCCCCAGCATTTT. Residues: CASSMRGGNQPQHF.

The CDR3 loop is CASSALGNQPQHF. In DNA form, the CDR3 reads TGTGCCAGCAGTGCCTTGGGGAATCAGCCCCAGCATTTT. J is TRBJ1-5 and V is TRBV2; D is undetermined. CDR1 is SNHLY, CDR2 FYNNEI, per germline. The CDR3 is 13 residues long. Trimming stripped 4 bases from V and 4 bases from J, with 8 bases between.

The chain carries TRBV9 and TRBJ2-6; D is unresolved. CDR1 and CDR2 from the germline V gene are SGDLS and YYNGEE. This CDR3 has 14 residues. Trimming stripped 2 bases from V and 4 bases from J, with 7 bases between. The CDR3 DNA is TGTGCCAGCAGCGTCGGAGTCGGGGCCAACGTCCTGACTTTC. Protein: CASSVGVGANVLTF.

This chain uses TRBV30 with TRBJ2-4; D uncertain. The CDR3 extends over 13 amino acids. The germline CDR1 and CDR2 sequences are GTSNPN and SVGIG (reference sequence). V was trimmed by 3 bases and J by 0 bases, leaving 6 bases between them. CDR3 nucleotides: TGTGCCTGGAGACAGCTAGCCAAAAACATTCAGTACTTC. It is translated as CAWRQLAKNIQYF.

V is TRBV29-1 and J is TRBJ1-2; the D gene is possibly TRBD1 (5 bases). The CDR3 consists of 15 residues. Trimming took off 7 bases at V and 2 bases at J, with 20 bases between the two ends. CDR1 and CDR2 (germline): SQVTM, ANQGSEA. DNA of the CDR3: TGCAGCGCCCTAATAGGGGAGGACTGGAACTATGGCTACACCTTC. The encoded protein is CSALIGEDWNYGYTF.

The CDR3 reads CASSQGDNTEAFF. The CDR3, as DNA: TGTGCCAGCAGCCAAGGTGACAACACTGAAGCTTTCTTT. V usage is TRBV4-2 and J usage is TRBJ1-1; D is undetermined. Germline values: CDR1 LGHNA, CDR2 YNFKEQ. V was clipped by 1 base and J by 2 bases, with 5 bases between them. The CDR3 consists of 13 residues.

This clone was picked up one time. This same CDR3 is encoded by further DNA sequences in the sample. J is TRBJ1-5 and V is TRBV12-3 or TRBV12-4, with D uncertain. This CDR3 has 12 amino acids. V lost 4 bases and J 0 bases, leaving 1 base between the germline ends. CDR3 residues: CASSYSNQPQHF. The CDR3 DNA reads TGTGCCAGCAGTTATAGCAATCAGCCCCAGCATTTT.

The rearrangement uses TRBV7-9 and TRBJ2-7; D is possibly TRBD2 (6 bases). The CDR3 loop spans 15 amino acids. The V end lost 5 bases, the J end lost 1 base, and 15 bases lay between the germline ends. The germline gives CDR1 SEHNR, CDR2 FQNEAQ (reference sequence). The CDR3 DNA follows: TGTGCCAGCAGCGCCGGGACTTTCCTTTCCTACGAGCAGTACTTC. This translates into CASSAGTFLSYEQYF.

This clone was seen more than once but under ten times. This sequence joins TRBV11-3 and TRBJ1-1; TRBD1 is a possible D gene (5 bases). The germline V and J ends were trimmed by 0 bases and 9 bases, with 14 bases remaining between them. Germline lookup yields CDR1 SGHNT and CDR2 YENEEA. CDR3 length: 14 residues. The DNA of the CDR3 is TGTGCCAGCAGCTTAGACCCCGGGACTCTGCAAGCTTTCTTT. Its protein is CASSLDPGTLQAFF. Drawing the rest from reference TRBV11-3 and TRBJ1-1, the complete variable domain is EAGVVQSPRYKIIEKKQPVAFWCNPISGHNTLYWYLQNLGQGPELLIRYENEEAVDDSQLPKDRFSAERLKGVDSTLKIQPAELGDSAVYLCASSLDPGTLQAFFGQGTRLTVV.

V gene TRBV7-6 combines with J gene TRBJ1-3; 7 bases map to TRBD1. Germline V CDR1 and CDR2: SGHVS, FNYEAQ. V lost 4 bases to trimming and J lost 8 bases; unmatched junction nucleotides: 17. The CDR3 has 17 amino acids. CDR3 nucleotide sequence: TGTGCCAGCAGCTCGTATATCAGGACAGGAGCGCTCGACACCATATATTTT. Translated: CASSSYIRTGALDTIYF.

The gene calls are TRBV29-1 and TRBJ2-2; TRBD1 agrees at 8 bases. Germline CDR1 and CDR2: SQVTM and ANQGSEA. The V segment lost 4 bases and the J segment 4 bases; nucleotides outside the gene matches: 8. The CDR3 spans 15 residues. CDR3 amino acids: CSVGRAGGLTGELFF. CDR3 DNA sequence: TGCAGCGTTGGGAGGGCAGGGGGCCTCACCGGGGAGCTGTTTTTT.

The chain recombines TRBV3-1 (or the pseudogene TRBV3-2) with TRBJ1-5, with D possibly TRBD1 on 6 matching bases. The CDR3 has 15 amino acids. The germline V and J ends were trimmed by 4 bases and 6 bases, with 16 bases remaining between them. The germline V gene has CDR1 LGHDT and CDR2 YNNKEL (reference sequence). CDR3 sequence: CASSRGTHKGQPQHF. In nucleotides, the CDR3 is TGTGCCAGCAGCCGGGGGACACACAAAGGTCAGCCCCAGCATTTT.

The chain combines TRBV19 with TRBJ1-5, with TRBD1 matching over 10 bases. Germline CDR1 reads LNHDA; CDR2 reads SQIVND (reference sequence). This CDR3 is 16 amino acids long. J gave up 2 bases and V 3 bases, and 4 bases lay outside the gene matches. CDR3 sequence reads: CASSITGTGGNQPQHF. The CDR3 bases are TGTGCCAGTAGTATCACCGGGACAGGGGGCAATCAGCCCCAGCATTTT.

This sequence joins TRBV7-2 and TRBJ2-1; 13 nucleotides line up with TRBD2. V dropped 4 bases and J dropped 8; count of bases not matched to a gene: 5. The CDR3 is 15 residues long. Germline-derived CDR1 and CDR2 are SGHTA and FQGNSA. The CDR3, as DNA: TGTGCCAGCAGCTCGAGACTAGCGGGAGGCCATGAGCAGTTCTTC. It is translated as CASSSRLAGGHEQFF.

The V and J genes are TRBV28 and TRBJ1-1; D unresolved. Germline lookup yields CDR1 MDHEN and CDR2 SYDVKM. V was pared by 3 bases and J by 11 bases, with 13 bases between. This CDR3 has 12 amino acids. CDR3 DNA sequence: TGTGCCAGCAGTTTGGGGTTAATGGCGGCTTTCTTT. It encodes CASSLGLMAAFF. The full variable domain, with the rest looked up from reference TRBV28 and TRBJ1-1, is DVKVTQSSRYLVKRTGEKVFLECVQDMDHENMFWYRQDPGLGLRLIYFSYDVKMKEKGDIPEGYSVSREKKERFSLILESASTNQTSMYLCASSLGLMAAFFGQGTRLTVV.

The chain has TRBV7-9 and TRBJ2-3, with a tentative D call TRBD1 (7 bases). The length of the CDR3 is 15 residues. Germline loops: CDR1 SEHNR, CDR2 FQNEAQ (reference sequence). Trimming cost V 1 base and J 3 bases, with 11 bases left between them. CDR3 sequence: CASSLVTGRTDTQYF. For the CDR3, the DNA is TGTGCCAGCAGCTTAGTGACAGGGAGGACAGATACGCAGTATTTT.

The chain has TRBV6-5 and TRBJ1-1; weak D call: TRBD1 (6 bases). The germline V gene encodes CDR1 MNHEY and CDR2 SVGAGI. V lost 11 bases, J lost 7 bases, and 14 bases lay in between. This CDR3 region has 11 residues. The CDR3 region has the DNA TGTGCCGCGGACAGAGCTCTTGAAGCTTTCTTT. Amino acids: CAADRALEAFF.

This rearrangement joins TRBV19 to TRBJ1-2; D gene unclear. V dropped 2 bases and J dropped 2 bases, with 9 bases sitting between them. The germline V gene encodes CDR1 LNHDA and CDR2 SQIVND (reference sequence). This CDR3 has 14 residues. CDR3 bases: TGTGCCAGTAGTATATCGCCAGAAAACTATGGCTACACCTTC. As protein: CASSISPENYGYTF.

J is TRBJ1-5 and V is TRBV6-4, with no clear D. Germline CDR1 is MRHNA and CDR2 is SNTAGT. CDR3 length: 11 amino acids. Trimming left V 3 bases short and J 4 bases short, with 1 base between. The CDR3 nucleotides read TGTGCCAGCAGTGATAATCAGCCCCAGCATTTT. This sequence encodes CASSDNQPQHF.

In DNA form, the CDR3 reads TGTGCCAGTAGTATACAAAACGAATTTGGCACAGATACGCAGTATTTT. As protein: CASSIQNEFGTDTQYF. This sequence joins TRBV19 and TRBJ2-3; D is unresolved. CDR3 length equals 16 residues. V lost 2 bases, J lost 1 base, and 13 bases lay in between. The V gene's germline CDR1 is LNHDA and CDR2 SQIVND (reference sequence).